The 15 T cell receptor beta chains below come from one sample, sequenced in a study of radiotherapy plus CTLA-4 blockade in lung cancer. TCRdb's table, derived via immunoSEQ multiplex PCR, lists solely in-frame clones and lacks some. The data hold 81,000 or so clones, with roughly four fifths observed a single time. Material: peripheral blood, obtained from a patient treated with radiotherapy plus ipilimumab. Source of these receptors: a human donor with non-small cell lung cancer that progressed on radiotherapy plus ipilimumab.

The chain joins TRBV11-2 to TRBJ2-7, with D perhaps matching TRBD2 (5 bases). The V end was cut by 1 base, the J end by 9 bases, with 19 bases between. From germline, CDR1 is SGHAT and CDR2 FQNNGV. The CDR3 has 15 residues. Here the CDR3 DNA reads TGTGCCAGCAGCTTAGGGGGAGCTGGATCGAGTCGGCAGTACTTC. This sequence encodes CASSLGGAGSSRQYF.

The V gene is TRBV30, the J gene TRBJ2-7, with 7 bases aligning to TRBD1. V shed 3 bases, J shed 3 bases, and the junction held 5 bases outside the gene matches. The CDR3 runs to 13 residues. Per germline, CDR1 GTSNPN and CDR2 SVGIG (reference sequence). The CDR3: CAWSRDRVYEQYF. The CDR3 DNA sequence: TGTGCCTGGAGCCGAGACAGGGTCTACGAGCAGTACTTC.

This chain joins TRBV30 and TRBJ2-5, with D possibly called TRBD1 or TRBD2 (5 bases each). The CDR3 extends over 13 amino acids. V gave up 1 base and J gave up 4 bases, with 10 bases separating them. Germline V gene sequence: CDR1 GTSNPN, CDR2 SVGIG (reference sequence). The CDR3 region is CAWSAGPPETQYF. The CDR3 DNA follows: TGTGCCTGGAGTGCGGGACCTCCAGAGACCCAGTACTTC.

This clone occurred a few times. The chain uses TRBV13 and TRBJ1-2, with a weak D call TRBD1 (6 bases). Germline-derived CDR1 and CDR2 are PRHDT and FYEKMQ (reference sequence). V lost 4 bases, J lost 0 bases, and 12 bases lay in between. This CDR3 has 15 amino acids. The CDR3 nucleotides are TGTGCCAGCAGCTCCCAGGGGAGGCCTAACTATGGCTACACCTTC. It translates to CASSSQGRPNYGYTF.

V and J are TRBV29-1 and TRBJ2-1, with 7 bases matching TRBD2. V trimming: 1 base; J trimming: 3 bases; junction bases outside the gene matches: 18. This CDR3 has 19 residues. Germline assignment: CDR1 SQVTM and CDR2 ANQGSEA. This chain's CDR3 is CSVEGGLVAESQIYNEQFF. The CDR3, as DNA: TGCAGCGTTGAAGGAGGACTAGTCGCAGAGTCTCAAATCTACAATGAGCAGTTCTTC.

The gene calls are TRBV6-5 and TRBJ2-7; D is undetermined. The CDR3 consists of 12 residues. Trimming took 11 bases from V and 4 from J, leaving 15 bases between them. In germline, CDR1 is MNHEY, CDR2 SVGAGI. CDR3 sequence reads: CAAGLKAYEQYF. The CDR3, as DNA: TGTGCCGCAGGCTTAAAGGCTTACGAGCAGTACTTC.

CDR3 sequence: CASSGVGGSETQYF. For the CDR3, the DNA is TGTGCCAGCAGTGGTGTCGGTGGGAGTGAGACCCAGTACTTC. V is TRBV2 and J is TRBJ2-5; D perhaps matches TRBD2 (5 bases). The CDR3 is made up of 14 amino acids. Germline assignment: CDR1 SNHLY and CDR2 FYNNEI. V gave up 4 bases and J gave up 5 bases, with 14 bases separating them.

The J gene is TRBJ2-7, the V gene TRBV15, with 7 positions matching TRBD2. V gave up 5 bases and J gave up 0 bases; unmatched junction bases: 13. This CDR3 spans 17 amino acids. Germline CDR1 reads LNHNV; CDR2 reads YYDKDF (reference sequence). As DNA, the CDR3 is TGTGCCACCAGCGGCCGGGACTACAACCTCCTCTCCTACGAGCAGTACTTC. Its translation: CATSGRDYNLLSYEQYF.

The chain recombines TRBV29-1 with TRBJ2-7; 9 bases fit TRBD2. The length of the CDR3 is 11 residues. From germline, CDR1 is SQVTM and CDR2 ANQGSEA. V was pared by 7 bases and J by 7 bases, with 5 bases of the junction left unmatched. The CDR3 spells CSAPAGGEQYF. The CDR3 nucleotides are TGCAGCGCTCCCGCGGGGGGGGAGCAGTACTTC.

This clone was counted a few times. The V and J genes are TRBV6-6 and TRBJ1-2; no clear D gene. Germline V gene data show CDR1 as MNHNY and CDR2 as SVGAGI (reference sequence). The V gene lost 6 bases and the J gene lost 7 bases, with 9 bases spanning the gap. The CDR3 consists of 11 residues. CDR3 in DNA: TGTGCCAGCAGCCGGGCCATTGGCTACACCTTC. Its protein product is CASSRAIGYTF.

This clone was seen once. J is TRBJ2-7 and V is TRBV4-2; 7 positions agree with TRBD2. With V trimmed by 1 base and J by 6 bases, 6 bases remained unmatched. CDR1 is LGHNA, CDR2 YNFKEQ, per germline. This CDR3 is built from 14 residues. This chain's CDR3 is CASSQGGGLREQYF. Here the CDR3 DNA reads TGTGCCAGCAGCCAAGGGGGGGGACTCCGCGAGCAGTACTTC.

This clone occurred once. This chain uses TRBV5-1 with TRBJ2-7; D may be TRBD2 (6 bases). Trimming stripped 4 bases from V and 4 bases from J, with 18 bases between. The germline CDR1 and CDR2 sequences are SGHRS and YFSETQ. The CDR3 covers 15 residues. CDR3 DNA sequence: TGCGCCAGCAGCCCGTCTCGAGGTGGACTATACGAGCAGTACTTC. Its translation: CASSPSRGGLYEQYF.

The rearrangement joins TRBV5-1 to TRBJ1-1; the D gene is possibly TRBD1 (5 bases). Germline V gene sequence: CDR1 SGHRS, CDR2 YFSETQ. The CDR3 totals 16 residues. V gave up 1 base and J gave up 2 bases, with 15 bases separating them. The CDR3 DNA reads TGCGCCAGCAGCTTGCTCCAGGGACGCAGCAACACTGAAGCTTTCTTT. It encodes CASSLLQGRSNTEAFF.

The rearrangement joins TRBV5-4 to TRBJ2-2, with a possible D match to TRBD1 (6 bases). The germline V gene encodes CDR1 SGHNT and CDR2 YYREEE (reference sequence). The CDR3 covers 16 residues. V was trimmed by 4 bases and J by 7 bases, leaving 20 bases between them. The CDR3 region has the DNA TGTGCCAGCAGCCCGGAGGTCAGGGGTCTTGGCGGGGAGCTGTTTTTT. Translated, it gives CASSPEVRGLGGELFF.

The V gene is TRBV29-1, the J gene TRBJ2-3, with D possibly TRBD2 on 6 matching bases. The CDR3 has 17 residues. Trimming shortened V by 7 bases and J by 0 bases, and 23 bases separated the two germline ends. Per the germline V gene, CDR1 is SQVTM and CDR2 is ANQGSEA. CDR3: CSATRGAWAGSTDTQYF. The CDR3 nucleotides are TGCAGCGCTACGCGCGGGGCCTGGGCAGGGAGCACAGATACGCAGTATTTT.